The 10 T cell receptor beta chains below all came from one sample that was sequenced in a study of T cell changes during pregnancy in multiple sclerosis (dated 2019 in TCRdb). To prepare the library, the immunoSEQ multiplex PCR assay was applied. Here the immuneACCESS table is served through TCRdb, limited to in-frame sequences with V and J called. Missing clones are a known gap in these copies; in checked studies unresolved V genes cover under half, and the rest lacks a known reason. A total of around 34,000 clones appear in this sample, 94% of them only once. The ten top clones hold under 0.5% of the sample. Sample: CD4+ T cells from peripheral blood mononuclear cells, taken in the second trimester of pregnancy. The receptors come from a female donor with multiple sclerosis, enrolled in a pregnancy study.

This sequence joins TRBV6-1 and TRBJ2-1; no definite D call. V was cut by 5 bases and J by 6 bases, with 5 bases left in between. The germline V gene has CDR1 MNHNS and CDR2 SASEGT. The CDR3 is 11 residues long. CDR3 sequence reads: CASSYSNEQFF. The DNA of the CDR3 is TGTGCCAGCAGTTACAGCAATGAGCAGTTCTTC.

This chain links TRBV11-2 with TRBJ2-2; D unclear. The CDR3 is made up of 14 amino acids. CDR1 and CDR2 (germline): SGHAT, FQNNGV. V lost 5 bases, J lost 4 bases, and 11 bases lay in between. CDR3 coding DNA: TGTGCCAGCAGCCCGACAACAGTCACCGGGGAGCTGTTTTTT. Its translation: CASSPTTVTGELFF. Combining the CDR3 with reference TRBV11-2 and TRBJ2-2 gives the whole variable domain EAGVAQSPRYKIIEKRQSVAFWCNPISGHATLYWYQQILGQGPKLLIQFQNNGVVDDSQLPKDRFSAERLKGVDSTLKIQPAKLEDSAVYLCASSPTTVTGELFFGEGSRLTVL.

V and J are TRBV28 and TRBJ1-1; 7 bases fit TRBD1. Trimming cost V 6 bases and J 4 bases; bases outside gene matches: 8. CDR1 is MDHEN, CDR2 SYDVKM, per germline. CDR3 size: 14 residues. The CDR3 sequence is CASRLDRESTEAFF. In DNA, the CDR3 is TGTGCCAGCAGACTCGACAGGGAGAGCACTGAAGCTTTCTTT.

This chain links TRBV7-3 with TRBJ2-5; the D gene is possibly TRBD2 (7 bases). V lost 8 bases and J 5 bases, leaving 18 bases between the germline ends. Germline CDR1 is SGHTA and CDR2 is FQGTGA. The CDR3 is made up of 14 amino acids. CDR3 residues: CASALLARGETQYF. Here the CDR3 DNA reads TGTGCCAGCGCATTACTAGCGAGGGGGGAGACCCAGTACTTC.

The chain couples TRBV2 to TRBJ2-1; 10 bases match TRBD2. Germline V lookup: CDR1 SNHLY, CDR2 FYNNEI. With V trimmed by 8 bases and J by 5 bases, 3 bases remained unmatched. The CDR3 covers 13 residues. The CDR3 DNA is TGTGCCAGCGAACTAGCGGGAAACAATGAGCAGTTCTTC. Amino acid sequence: CASELAGNNEQFF. The variable domain in full, completed from reference TRBV2 and TRBJ2-1, reads EPEVTQTPSHQVTQMGQEVILRCVPISNHLYFYWYRQILGQKVEFLVSFYNNEISEKSEIFDDQFSVERPDGSNFTLKIRSTKLEDSAMYFCASELAGNNEQFFGPGTRLTVL.

The chain carries TRBV5-4 and TRBJ2-7; the match to TRBD2 covers 9 bases. The CDR3 runs to 16 residues. CDR1 and CDR2 (germline): SGHNT, YYREEE (reference sequence). Trimming at V came to 2 bases and at J to 0 bases, leaving 6 bases not matched to a gene. CDR3 DNA sequence: TGTGCCAGCAGCTTAAGAGGGACTAGCAGCTCCTACGAGCAGTACTTC. Its protein product is CASSLRGTSSSYEQYF. Together with reference TRBV5-4 and TRBJ2-7, the CDR3 gives the full variable domain: ETGVTQSPTHLIKTRGQQVTLRCSSQSGHNTVSWYQQALGQGPQFIFQYYREEENGRGNFPPRFSGLQFPNYSSELNVNALELDDSALYLCASSLRGTSSSYEQYFGPGTRLTVT.

A single count supports this clone. The rearrangement links TRBV28 to TRBJ2-4, with D possibly being TRBD1 (5 bases). CDR1 is MDHEN, CDR2 SYDVKM, per germline. The CDR3 sequence is 17 residues long. Trimming stripped 6 bases from V and 0 bases from J, with 18 bases between. The CDR3 sequence: CASRPLGQVLAKNIQYF. In DNA, the CDR3 is TGTGCCAGCAGGCCTCTCGGACAAGTCCTAGCCAAAAACATTCAGTACTTC.

This chain joins TRBV28 and TRBJ2-3; TRBD2 matches at 16 bases. The CDR3 runs 18 residues. Germline CDR1 MDHEN, CDR2 SYDVKM. J gave up 1 base and V 6 bases, and 7 bases lay outside the gene matches. The DNA for the CDR3 is TGTGCCAGCAGGCCGGGACTAGCGGGAGGGCCTCGCACAGATACGCAGTATTTT. Translating gives CASRPGLAGGPRTDTQYF.

V is TRBV7-2 and J is TRBJ2-1; D ambiguous. The length of the CDR3 is 16 residues. Germline V lookup: CDR1 SGHTA, CDR2 FQGNSA. Trimming stripped 5 bases from V and 0 bases from J, with 14 bases between. The CDR3 DNA is TGTGCCAGCAGCCTCCAAGGAGTCAGCTCCTACAATGAGCAGTTCTTC. It specifies CASSLQGVSSYNEQFF.

The chain recombines TRBV4-1 with TRBJ2-5; 7 bases map to TRBD2. The end of the DNA fits TRBJ2-7 better, so the J call may be wrong. The CDR3 runs 14 residues. Germline V gene data show CDR1 as MGHRA and CDR2 as YSYEKL. The CDR3 nucleotides are TGCGCCAGCAGCCCAGCGGGGCCACACCACGAGCAGTACTTC. Encoded protein: CASSPAGPHHEQYF.